The T cell receptor (beta chain) described here comes from a study of blood T cell repertoires in COVID-19. Two negative PCRs, clearance, or symptom resolution had been documented for recovered Cohort 3 donors. The data were produced by immunoSEQ multiplex PCR, yet TCRdb's version contains in-frame clones alone and is incomplete. Of approximately 320,000 clones detected, around 90% appear once; the ten largest clones hold around 10%. Germline values: CDR1 SGDLS, CDR2 YYNGEE. V gave up 0 bases and J gave up 2 bases; unmatched junction bases: 10. This CDR3 spans 18 amino acids. This chain connects TRBV9 to TRBJ2-2, with 7 bases fitting TRBD1. The TCR originated in a woman aged 18-29 years who had recovered from COVID-19. The sequencing sample was made of PBMCs or T cells enriched from blood (not recorded which). CDR3 sequence reads: CASSVDPTGTANTGELFF. CDR3 in DNA: TGTGCCAGCAGCGTAGATCCGACCGGGACAGCAAACACCGGGGAGCTGTTTTTT.